Each of the 9 T cell receptor beta chains below was sequenced from the same sample in a study of fetal regulatory T cell absence and autoimmunity (dated by TCRdb to the late 2010s). To prepare the library, the immunoSEQ multiplex PCR assay was applied. As stored in TCRdb, this immuneACCESS dataset retains in-frame rearrangements with V and J assigned. A fraction of the clones does not appear; measured against another copy, unresolved V genes explain less than half of the discrepancy, and the remainder lacks a known reason. Counted in this sample were about 95,000 clones; more than 70% of them appeared once. Roughly 2% of the sample belongs to the ten largest clones. Sequenced sample: pancreas tissue. Receptors originate from a male donor with IPEX syndrome.

The chain employs TRBV6-5 and TRBJ1-3; D not resolved. V was trimmed by 0 bases and J by 0 bases, leaving 6 bases between them. The germline CDR1 and CDR2 sequences are MNHEY and SVGAGI. CDR3 length equals 15 residues. The CDR3 sequence: CASSYSRISGNTIYF. The CDR3 bases are TGTGCCAGCAGTTACTCGCGGATCTCTGGAAACACCATATATTTT.

The rearrangement uses TRBV7-6 and TRBJ2-3; TRBD2 aligns across 8 bases. The CDR3 covers 16 residues. Germline V CDR1 and CDR2: SGHVS, FNYEAQ. V trimming: 1 base; J trimming: 1 base; junction bases outside the gene matches: 4. DNA for the CDR3: TGTGCCAGCAGCTTAGGGAGCGGGAGAGGCACAGATACGCAGTATTTT. Its translation is CASSLGSGRGTDTQYF.

The chain is built from TRBV27 and TRBJ2-7, with D uncertain. The V gene lost 7 bases and the J gene lost 3 bases, with 13 bases spanning the gap. CDR3 length equals 13 residues. CDR1 is MNHEY and CDR2 is SMNVEV in the germline V gene (reference sequence). CDR3 DNA: TGTGCCAGCAAGGGCGGTACCCTCTACGAGCAGTACTTC. Protein product: CASKGGTLYEQYF.

The chain employs TRBV11-2 and TRBJ2-7; unclear D gene. Germline V gene data show CDR1 as SGHAT and CDR2 as FQNNGV. Trimming removed 4 bases at V and 4 bases at J, with 11 bases between. This CDR3 is 13 amino acids long. CDR3 in DNA: TGTGCCAGCAGCTGGTCTTTGGAGTACGAGCAGTACTTC. It is translated as CASSWSLEYEQYF.

This clone showed up just once. J is TRBJ2-2 and V is TRBV7-9, with a tentative D call TRBD1 (5 bases). This CDR3 comprises 15 residues. Germline-derived CDR1 and CDR2 are SEHNR and FQNEAQ (reference sequence). The CDR3 DNA reads as TGTGTCACAGGTCTTTCCGGAGCGAACACCGGGGAGCTGTTTTTT. It is translated as CVTGLSGANTGELFF.

V and J are TRBV6-6 and TRBJ2-5, with 9 bases aligning to TRBD2. This CDR3 has 15 residues. V was pared by 7 bases and J by 4 bases, with 10 bases of the junction left unmatched. CDR1 and CDR2 from the germline V gene are MNHNY and SVGAGI (reference sequence). The CDR3 sequence is CASTRLRGGGETQYF. The CDR3 nucleotides are TGTGCCAGCACCAGATTGCGGGGGGGAGGAGAGACCCAGTACTTC.

This rearrangement joins TRBV7-2 to TRBJ1-1; no reliable D call. The V and J ends lost 7 bases and 2 bases respectively, with 14 bases between them. This CDR3 region has 14 residues. Germline V CDR1 and CDR2: SGHTA, FQGNSA. The CDR3 protein is CASTSRVTNTEAFF. The CDR3, as DNA: TGTGCCAGCACCTCCCGGGTAACAAACACTGAAGCTTTCTTT.

The chain combines TRBV9 with TRBJ1-3; 8 nucleotides align to TRBD1. CDR3 length: 16 amino acids. Unmatched junction bases numbered 7, after V lost 4 bases and J lost 1 base. Germline CDR1 reads SGDLS; CDR2 reads YYNGEE. CDR3 protein: CASSPLDRDSGNTIYF. The DNA for the CDR3 is TGTGCCAGCAGCCCGCTGGACAGGGATTCTGGAAACACCATATATTTT.

In this sample, this clone turned up a few times. The V gene is TRBV2, the J gene TRBJ1-1, with no clear D. In germline, CDR1 is SNHLY, CDR2 FYNNEI. The V and J ends lost 4 bases and 0 bases respectively, with 6 bases between them. This CDR3 contains 13 residues. The CDR3 reads CASSGQMNTEAFF. In DNA, the CDR3 is TGTGCCAGCAGTGGACAAATGAACACTGAAGCTTTCTTT. Supplemented by reference TRBV2 and TRBJ1-1, the full variable domain reads EPEVTQTPSHQVTQMGQEVILRCVPISNHLYFYWYRQILGQKVEFLVSFYNNEISEKSEIFDDQFSVERPDGSNFTLKIRSTKLEDSAMYFCASSGQMNTEAFFGQGTRLTVV.